Described below is a single T cell receptor (beta chain) sequence and its context. These data come from a study of blood T cell repertoires in COVID-19. Background on the study: Samples taken during acute and convalescent COVID-19 were collected in the United States, Italy and Spain.

Measured with immunoSEQ multiplex PCR; TCRdb has only the in-frame clones, and not every one. The repertoire holds a few hundred thousand clones, with roughly 90% as singletons. Looked up from germline, CDR1 is MNHEY and CDR2 is SMNVEV (reference sequence). This CDR3 comprises 19 residues. Trimming removed 0 bases from V and 10 bases from J; junction bases left unmatched: 13. The receptor was isolated from a young man who had recovered from COVID-19. The chain recombines TRBV27 with TRBJ2-1; 15 bases map to TRBD2. Sequenced sample: peripheral blood. CDR3 residues: CASSLSDRTSGGAFREQFF. CDR3 sequence (DNA): TGTGCCAGCAGTTTATCTGATCGGACTAGCGGGGGGGCCTTCAGGGAGCAGTTCTTC.